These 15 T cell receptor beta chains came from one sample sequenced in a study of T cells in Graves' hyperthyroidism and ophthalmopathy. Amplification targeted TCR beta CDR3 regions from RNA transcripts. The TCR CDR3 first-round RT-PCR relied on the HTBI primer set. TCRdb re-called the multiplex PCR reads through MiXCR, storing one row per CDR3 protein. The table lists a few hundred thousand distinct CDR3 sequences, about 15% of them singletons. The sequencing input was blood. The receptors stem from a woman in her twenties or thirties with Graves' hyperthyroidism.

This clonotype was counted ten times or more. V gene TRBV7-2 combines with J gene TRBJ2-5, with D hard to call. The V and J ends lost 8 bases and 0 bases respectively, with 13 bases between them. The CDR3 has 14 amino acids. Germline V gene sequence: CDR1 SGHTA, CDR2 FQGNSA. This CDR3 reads CASSYGLYQETQYF. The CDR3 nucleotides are TGTGCCAGCTCCTACGGCCTGTACCAAGAGACCCAGTACTTC.

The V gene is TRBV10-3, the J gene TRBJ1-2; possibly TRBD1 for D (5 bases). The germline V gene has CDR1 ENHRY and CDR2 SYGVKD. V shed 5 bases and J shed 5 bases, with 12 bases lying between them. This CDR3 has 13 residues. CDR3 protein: CAISLGVRYGYTF. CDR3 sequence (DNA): TGTGCCATCAGTCTGGGGGTACGGTATGGCTACACCTTC.

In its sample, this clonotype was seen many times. Written as DNA, the CDR3 is TGTGCCAGCAGTTTAGATGTGGGAGGGGGCCACAATGAGCAGTTCTTC. Translation: CASSLDVGGGHNEQFF. The chain couples TRBV28 to TRBJ2-1; either TRBD1 or TRBD2 may fit D (7 bases each). Trimming left V 2 bases short and J 5 bases short, with 16 bases between. Germline assignment: CDR1 MDHEN and CDR2 SYDVKM. The CDR3 is 16 residues long.

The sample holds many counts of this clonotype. This CDR3 reads CASSLAGTGANEQFF. The CDR3 DNA reads TGTGCCAGCAGTTTGGCCGGGACAGGGGCCAATGAGCAGTTCTTC. This chain links TRBV12-3 or TRBV12-4 with TRBJ2-1, with 10 positions matching TRBD1. With 3 bases clipped from V and 6 bases from J, the junction kept 5 bases outside the gene matches. CDR3 length: 15 amino acids.

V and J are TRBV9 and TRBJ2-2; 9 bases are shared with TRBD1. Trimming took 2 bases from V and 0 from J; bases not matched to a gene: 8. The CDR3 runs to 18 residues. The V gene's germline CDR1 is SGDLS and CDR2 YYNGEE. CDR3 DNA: TGTGCCAGCAGCGTCCCGGACAGGGGACAGGCGAACACCGGGGAGCTGTTTTTT. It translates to CASSVPDRGQANTGELFF.

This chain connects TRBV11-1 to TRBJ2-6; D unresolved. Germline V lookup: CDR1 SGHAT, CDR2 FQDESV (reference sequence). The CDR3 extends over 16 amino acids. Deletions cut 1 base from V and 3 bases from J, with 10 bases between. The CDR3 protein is CASSLEPEDGANVLTF. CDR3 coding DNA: TGTGCCAGCAGCTTAGAACCAGAGGATGGGGCCAACGTCCTGACTTTC.

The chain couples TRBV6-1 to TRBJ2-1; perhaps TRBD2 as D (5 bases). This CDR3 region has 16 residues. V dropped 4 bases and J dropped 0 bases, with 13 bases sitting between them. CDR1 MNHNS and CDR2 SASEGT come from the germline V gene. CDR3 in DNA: TGTGCCAGCAGTGGACTAAATACCTACTCCTACAATGAGCAGTTCTTC. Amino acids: CASSGLNTYSYNEQFF.

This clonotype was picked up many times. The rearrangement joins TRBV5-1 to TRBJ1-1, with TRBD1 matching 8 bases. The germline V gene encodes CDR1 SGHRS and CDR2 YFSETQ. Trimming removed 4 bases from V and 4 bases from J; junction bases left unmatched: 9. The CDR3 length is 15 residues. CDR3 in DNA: TGCGCCAGCAGCGCACGGACAGGGTCGGGCACTGAAGCTTTCTTT. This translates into CASSARTGSGTEAFF. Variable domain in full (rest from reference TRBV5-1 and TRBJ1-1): KAGVTQTPRYLIKTRGQQVTLSCSPISGHRSVSWYQQTPGQGLQFLFEYFSETQRNKGNFPGRFSGRQFSNSRSEMNVSTLELGDSALYLCASSARTGSGTEAFFGQGTRLTVV.

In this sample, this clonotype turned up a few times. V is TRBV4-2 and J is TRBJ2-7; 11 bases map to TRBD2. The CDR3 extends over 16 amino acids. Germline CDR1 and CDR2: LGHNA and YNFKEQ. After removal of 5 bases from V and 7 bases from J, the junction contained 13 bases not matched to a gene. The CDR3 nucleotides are TGTGCCAGCAGCAAAGGGACTAGCGGAGCCAGGTGGGAGCAGTACTTC. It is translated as CASSKGTSGARWEQYF.

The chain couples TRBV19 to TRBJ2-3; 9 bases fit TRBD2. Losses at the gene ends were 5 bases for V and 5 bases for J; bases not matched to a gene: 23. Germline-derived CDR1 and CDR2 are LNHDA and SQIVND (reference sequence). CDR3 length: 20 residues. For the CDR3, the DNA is TGTGCCAGTAGTCCTCTACCGGGACTAGCCTCAAGGTGGGGGAAAGATACGCAGTATTTT. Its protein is CASSPLPGLASRWGKDTQYF.

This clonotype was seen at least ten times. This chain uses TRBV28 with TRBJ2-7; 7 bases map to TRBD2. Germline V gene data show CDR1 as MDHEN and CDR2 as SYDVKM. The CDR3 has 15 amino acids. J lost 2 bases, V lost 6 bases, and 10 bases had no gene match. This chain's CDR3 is CASSPTGTIPYEQYF. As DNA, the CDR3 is TGTGCCAGCAGCCCCACCGGGACTATTCCCTACGAGCAGTACTTC.

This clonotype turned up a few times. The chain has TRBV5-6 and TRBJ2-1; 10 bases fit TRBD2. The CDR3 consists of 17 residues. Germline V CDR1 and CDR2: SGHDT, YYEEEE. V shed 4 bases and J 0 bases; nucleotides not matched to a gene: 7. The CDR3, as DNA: TGTGCCAGCAGCGGCACTAGCGGGATAACCTCCTACAATGAGCAGTTCTTC. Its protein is CASSGTSGITSYNEQFF.

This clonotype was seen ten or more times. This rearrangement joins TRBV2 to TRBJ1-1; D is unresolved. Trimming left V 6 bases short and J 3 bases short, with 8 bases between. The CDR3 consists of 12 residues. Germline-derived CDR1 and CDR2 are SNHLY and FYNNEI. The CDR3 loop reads CASREVYTEAFF. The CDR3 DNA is TGTGCCAGCAGGGAGGTTTACACTGAAGCTTTCTTT.

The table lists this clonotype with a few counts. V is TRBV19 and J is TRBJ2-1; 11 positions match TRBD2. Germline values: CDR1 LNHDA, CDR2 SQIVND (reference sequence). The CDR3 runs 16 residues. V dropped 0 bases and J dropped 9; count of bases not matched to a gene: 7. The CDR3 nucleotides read TGTGCCAGTAGTATAGACCCTAGCGGGAGGTACGTTGAGCAGTTCTTC. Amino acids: CASSIDPSGRYVEQFF. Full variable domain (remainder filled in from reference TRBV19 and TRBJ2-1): DGGITQSPKYLFRKEGQNVTLSCEQNLNHDAMYWYRQDPGQGLRLIYYSQIVNDFQKGDIAEGYSVSREKKESFPLTVTSAQKNPTAFYLCASSIDPSGRYVEQFFGPGTRLTVL.

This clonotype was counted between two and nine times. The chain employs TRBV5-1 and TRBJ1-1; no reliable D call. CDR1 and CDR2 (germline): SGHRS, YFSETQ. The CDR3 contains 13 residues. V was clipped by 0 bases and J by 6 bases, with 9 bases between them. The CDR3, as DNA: TGCGCCAGCAGCTTGGGGGAGGTTGCTGAAGCTTTCTTT. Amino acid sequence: CASSLGEVAEAFF.